The 22 T cell receptor beta chains reported below all come from one sample, sequenced in a study of identical twins. TCRdb recomputed calls from the 5' RACE reads with MiXCR, one row per CDR3 protein. Among some 790,000 distinct CDR3 sequences, about 18% were seen once, and the ten largest hold 13%. These data are also associated with another study on T cells expressing NK-cell markers.

Sequenced: PBMCs. The receptors derive from a woman younger than 35 in good health.

The V and J genes are TRBV7-2 and TRBJ2-1; D gene uncertain. CDR1 SGHTA and CDR2 FQGNSA come from the germline V gene. The length of the CDR3 is 15 residues. Trimming removed 2 bases at V and 0 bases at J, with 8 bases between. CDR3 DNA: TGTGCCAGCAGCTTAACATTGGGCTCCTACAATGAGCAGTTCTTC. Protein: CASSLTLGSYNEQFF.

V usage is TRBV6-1 and J usage is TRBJ2-7; 7 nucleotides match TRBD1. From germline, CDR1 is MNHNS and CDR2 SASEGT. Trimming took 7 bases from V and 1 from J; bases not matched to a gene: 4. This CDR3 comprises 13 residues. CDR3 bases: TGTGCCAGCACCACGGGACAGTCCTACGAGCAGTACTTC. Its translation: CASTTGQSYEQYF.

In this sample, this clonotype turned up a few times. The chain combines TRBV2 with TRBJ2-7; 8 positions agree with TRBD2. Trimming cost V 8 bases and J 0 bases; bases outside gene matches: 6. Looked up from germline, CDR1 is SNHLY and CDR2 is FYNNEI. The CDR3 runs 14 residues. Written as DNA, the CDR3 is TGTGCCAGCCTAAAGAGCGGGAGCTCCTACGAGCAGTACTTC. This gives the protein CASLKSGSSYEQYF.

Only a few counts were recorded for this clonotype. The chain joins TRBV12-3 or TRBV12-4 to TRBJ1-2, with D unclear. V was shortened by 6 bases and J by 8 bases, with 16 bases between the two germline ends. This CDR3 is built from 13 residues. The CDR3 reads CASRVASGVGYTF. For the CDR3, the DNA is TGTGCCAGCAGAGTCGCGAGCGGAGTGGGCTACACCTTC.

The rearrangement links TRBV9 to TRBJ2-5; D is unclear. Germline-derived CDR1 and CDR2 are SGDLS and YYNGEE. Trimming shortened V by 0 bases and J by 0 bases, and 12 bases separated the two germline ends. This CDR3 has 16 residues. The CDR3 spells CASSVATTANQETQYF. Here the CDR3 DNA reads TGTGCCAGCAGCGTAGCTACGACCGCCAACCAAGAGACCCAGTACTTC.

The V call is TRBV20-1, the J call TRBJ2-7; D gene unclear. This CDR3 has 12 amino acids. Germline V CDR1 and CDR2: DFQATT, SNEGSKA (reference sequence). Deletions cut 6 bases from V and 4 bases from J, with 13 bases between. The CDR3 protein is CSAQLKMYEQYF. CDR3 coding DNA: TGCAGTGCCCAACTTAAGATGTACGAGCAGTACTTC.

In this sample, this clonotype turned up a few times. At one end, the junction sequence differs from germline, possibly due to a read error. The chain employs TRBV5-6 and TRBJ1-6; D unclear. CDR3 length: 12 residues. Germline CDR1 and CDR2: SGHDT and YYEEEE. In DNA form, the CDR3 reads TGTGCCAGCAGCTCTTACAATTCAGCCCTCCACTTT. This translates into CASSSYNSALHF.

This clonotype was seen a few times. This chain uses TRBV10-3 with TRBJ2-1; 10 bases are a match to TRBD2. This CDR3 region has 14 residues. CDR1 ENHRY and CDR2 SYGVKD come from the germline V gene. The V segment lost 5 bases and the J segment 6 bases; nucleotides outside the gene matches: 4. CDR3 bases: TGTGCCATCAGTCCCGGGACTAGCGCCAATGAGCAGTTCTTC. Amino acids: CAISPGTSANEQFF.

This clonotype showed up many times. V gene TRBV6-4 combines with J gene TRBJ2-3; 11 bases are a match to TRBD2. This CDR3 contains 19 residues. J was trimmed by 1 base and V by 10 bases; bases with no gene match: 19. CDR1 and CDR2 (germline): MRHNA, SNTAGT. The chain's CDR3 is CATPTSPGLAVTGTDTQYF. CDR3 in DNA: TGTGCCACTCCAACCTCTCCGGGACTAGCGGTAACCGGCACAGATACGCAGTATTTT.

This clonotype showed up many times. This chain uses TRBV9 with TRBJ2-7; 9 positions agree with TRBD1. The CDR3 runs to 15 residues. Germline V lookup: CDR1 SGDLS, CDR2 YYNGEE. Trimming removed 0 bases from V and 2 bases from J; junction bases left unmatched: 3. CDR3 bases: TGTGCCAGCAGCGTAGCCGGGACAGGGACCTACGAGCAGTACTTC. Translating gives CASSVAGTGTYEQYF.

This rearrangement joins TRBV7-2 to TRBJ2-5; D is uncertain. Germline CDR1 reads SGHTA; CDR2 reads FQGNSA. V lost 1 base and J lost 7, with 13 bases in between. This CDR3 has 14 residues. The chain's CDR3 is CASSLGITFATQYF. The CDR3, as DNA: TGTGCCAGCAGCTTAGGGATCACGTTCGCGACCCAGTACTTC.

This clonotype showed up just a few times. J is TRBJ2-5 and V is TRBV5-1, with 7 positions matching TRBD2. J lost 2 bases, V lost 3 bases, and 7 bases had no gene match. In germline, CDR1 is SGHRS, CDR2 YFSETQ. There are 15 residues in the CDR3. Written as DNA, the CDR3 is TGCGCCAGCAGCTCCATTGGGACTAAACAAGAGACCCAGTACTTC. Protein sequence: CASSSIGTKQETQYF.

In its sample, this clonotype was seen a few times. The V and J genes are TRBV7-9 and TRBJ1-4, with D perhaps TRBD1 (5 bases). The CDR3 contains 15 residues. Germline lookup yields CDR1 SEHNR and CDR2 FQNEAQ (reference sequence). The ends were cut back, 3 bases at V and 0 bases at J, with 8 bases in the middle. In nucleotides, the CDR3 is TGTGCCAGCAGCTTCAGGGATGCAACTAATGAAAAACTGTTTTTT. This sequence encodes CASSFRDATNEKLFF.

The chain uses TRBV25-1 and TRBJ1-2; 7 bases are shared with TRBD1. The V and J ends lost 3 bases and 6 bases, in that order; junction bases with no gene match: 7. Per germline, CDR1 MGHDK and CDR2 SYGVNS. The CDR3 sequence is 14 residues long. The CDR3 bases are TGTGCCAGCAGTGATCCCCACAGGGGTAATGGCTACACCTTC. Translation gives CASSDPHRGNGYTF.

The rearrangement joins TRBV5-1 to TRBJ2-7, with 9 bases fitting TRBD2. The CDR3 loop spans 15 amino acids. Trimming removed 0 bases from V and 3 bases from J; junction bases left unmatched: 4. The germline gives CDR1 SGHRS, CDR2 YFSETQ. The CDR3 DNA reads as TGCGCCAGCAGCTTGGCGTCTAGCGGGAACTACGAGCAGTACTTC. This encodes CASSLASSGNYEQYF.

There are many counts of this clonotype. CDR3 sequence reads: CASTGGVTYEQYF. The CDR3 nucleotides are TGTGCCAGCACCGGGGGGGTCACCTACGAGCAGTACTTC. The J gene is TRBJ2-7, the V gene TRBV12-3 or TRBV12-4; TRBD2 aligns across 8 bases. V was clipped by 7 bases and J by 2 bases; unmatched bases: 4. The CDR3 consists of 13 residues.

The gene calls are TRBV5-6 and TRBJ2-3; D remains ambiguous. Trimming left V 7 bases short and J 5 bases short, with 17 bases between. The germline V gene has CDR1 SGHDT and CDR2 YYEEEE. The CDR3 runs 14 residues. This CDR3 reads CASESPTRGDTQYF. The CDR3 DNA follows: TGTGCCAGCGAGAGCCCCACAAGAGGAGATACGCAGTATTTT.

The rearrangement joins TRBV7-9 to TRBJ2-5, with D maybe TRBD1 (6 bases). Germline values: CDR1 SEHNR, CDR2 FQNEAQ (reference sequence). V shed 1 base and J shed 5 bases, with 14 bases lying between them. This CDR3 is built from 15 residues. The CDR3 region has the DNA TGTGCCAGCAGCTTAGTCTACAGGGTAGGGGAGACCCAGTACTTC. Its translation: CASSLVYRVGETQYF. The full variable domain, in which reference TRBV7-9 and TRBJ2-5 provide the parts outside the CDR3, is DTGVSQNPRHKITKRGQNVTFRCDPISEHNRLYWYRQTLGQGPEFLTYFQNEAQLEKSRLLSDRFSAERPKGSFSTLEIQRTEQGDSAMYLCASSLVYRVGETQYFGPGTRLLVL.

This chain connects TRBV20-1 to TRBJ2-1, with 12 bases identical to TRBD2. The V gene end was trimmed by 3 bases and the J gene end by 5 bases; junction bases not matched to a gene: 2. The germline V gene encodes CDR1 DFQATT and CDR2 SNEGSKA (reference sequence). The CDR3 loop spans 14 amino acids. CDR3 coding DNA: TGCAGTGCTAGCAGGACTAGCGGGAACAATGAGCAGTTCTTC. Translating gives CSASRTSGNNEQFF.

This clonotype has a count of ten or more. The J gene is TRBJ2-3, the V gene TRBV15; either TRBD1 or TRBD2 may supply D (5 bases each). Germline V gene lookup returns CDR1 LNHNV and CDR2 YYDKDF (reference sequence). The CDR3 length is 18 residues. Trimming pared 4 bases from V and 2 bases from J, leaving 22 bases between. CDR3 coding DNA: TGTGCCACCAGCAACACCGGGACGATCTCGCCTCACACAGATACGCAGTATTTT. Amino acids: CATSNTGTISPHTDTQYF.

The gene calls are TRBV30 and TRBJ2-1, with TRBD2 matching 13 bases. V was clipped by 5 bases and J by 7 bases; unmatched bases: 8. The germline V gene encodes CDR1 GTSNPN and CDR2 SVGIG (reference sequence). The CDR3 is made up of 15 amino acids. CDR3 amino acids: CAWVGWTSGRNEQFF. The CDR3 DNA reads as TGTGCCTGGGTCGGATGGACTAGCGGGAGAAATGAGCAGTTCTTC. The full variable domain, completed using reference TRBV30 and TRBJ2-1, is SQTIHQWPATLVQPVGSPLSLECTVEGTSNPNLYWYRQAAGRGLQLLFYSVGIGQISSEVPQNLSASRPQDRQFILSSKKLLLSDSGFYLCAWVGWTSGRNEQFFGPGTRLTVL.

This clonotype was observed a few times. The chain has TRBV4-3 and TRBJ2-6; 9 positions match TRBD1. Germline CDR1 reads LGHNA; CDR2 reads YSLEER. CDR3 size: 17 residues. Losses at the gene ends were 4 bases for V and 4 bases for J; bases not matched to a gene: 8. The CDR3 spells CASSRAWTGVGANVLTF. In DNA, the CDR3 is TGCGCCAGCAGCCGAGCTTGGACAGGGGTCGGGGCCAACGTCCTGACTTTC.